The clone carrying this TCR beta chain was seen only a few times. Its antigen is not known. This specimen comes from a study of beta chain features in type 1 diabetes. Overall study context: Examination spanned roughly 110 million sorted cells from all samples.

The sequenced template was cDNA made from the entire isolated RNA. Sequencing used immunoSEQ multiplex PCR; TCRdb keeps in-frame clones, though not all of them. The data contain 680,000 or so clones, 13% of them singletons. Study outcomes and limitations: All four CD4+ subsets from Type 1 diabetes patients carried moderately but significantly shorter TCRB CDR3s.

The source of this sequence is a man between 18 and 35 years old with type 1 diabetes. The sequencing input was naive CD4+ T cells from blood.

In nucleotides, the CDR3 is TGTGCCAGCAGTGAAGTAATAGATACGCAGTATTTT. Amino acid sequence: CASSEVIDTQYF. The J gene is TRBJ2-3, the V gene TRBV2; unclear D gene. CDR1 SNHLY and CDR2 FYNNEI come from the germline V gene. V lost 1 base and J lost 5, with 4 bases in between. The CDR3 is 12 amino acids.